The 9 T cell receptor beta chains in this list originate from one sample, sequenced in a study of blood T cell repertoires in COVID-19. The data were produced by immunoSEQ multiplex PCR, yet TCRdb's version contains in-frame clones alone and is incomplete. The table shows approximately 150,000 clones, with 80% to 90% occurring only once. What was sequenced was peripheral blood. The receptor set was obtained from a man between 70 and 80 years old with acute or convalescent COVID-19.

The chain joins TRBV7-9 to TRBJ1-1, with 7 bases lining up with TRBD1. CDR3 length: 17 residues. The junction had 19 bases not matched to a gene; V was cut back by 5 bases and J by 7 bases. CDR1 and CDR2 (germline): SEHNR, FQNEAQ (reference sequence). CDR3 nucleotide sequence: TGTGCCAGCAGCACGACCGGCCAAAGATTGGACAGGCATGAAGCTTTCTTT. Translated: CASSTTGQRLDRHEAFF.

The chain employs TRBV19 and TRBJ2-7, with D tentatively TRBD1 (5 bases). Germline V gene data show CDR1 as LNHDA and CDR2 as SQIVND (reference sequence). Trimming took off 5 bases at V and 0 bases at J, with 14 bases between the two ends. The CDR3 extends over 15 amino acids. CDR3 DNA sequence: TGTGCCAGTAGTCCGGACACGGGCAGCTCCTACGAGCAGTACTTC. Its protein is CASSPDTGSSYEQYF.

V and J are TRBV6-2 or TRBV6-3 and TRBJ2-7; 16 positions agree with TRBD2. Germline CDR1 is MNHEY and CDR2 is SVGEGT. Trimming removed 2 bases from V and 2 bases from J; junction bases left unmatched: 0. The CDR3 loop spans 16 amino acids. For the CDR3, the DNA is TGTGCCAGCAGTTACGGGACTAGCGGGAGGGCCTACGAGCAGTACTTC. Translating gives CASSYGTSGRAYEQYF.

The genes are TRBV6-2 or TRBV6-3 and TRBJ2-5; 10 bases line up with TRBD2. Germline V gene sequence: CDR1 MNHEY, CDR2 SVGEGT. The CDR3 is 16 residues long. The V segment lost 0 bases and the J segment 0 bases; nucleotides outside the gene matches: 1. The DNA of the CDR3 is TGTGCCAGCAGTTACTCACTAGCGGGAAACCAAGAGACCCAGTACTTC. This sequence encodes CASSYSLAGNQETQYF.

The V gene is TRBV6-5, the J gene TRBJ2-3; the match to TRBD2 covers 9 bases. The germline gives CDR1 MNHEY, CDR2 SVGAGI. This CDR3 is 16 amino acids long. V gave up 4 bases and J gave up 1 base; unmatched junction bases: 6. The CDR3 loop is CASSSIRLAGTDTQYF. DNA of the CDR3: TGTGCCAGCAGTTCCATAAGACTAGCGGGCACAGATACGCAGTATTTT.

On this clone: The germline gene is not matched at one end of the junction; a read error may be the cause. This CDR3 is CASSSGTSGPSNTGELLF. The CDR3 region has the DNA TGTGCCAGCAGTTCTGGGACTAGCGGGCCATCGAACACCGGGGAGCTGCTTTTT. The V and J genes are TRBV5-4 and TRBJ2-2; TRBD2 matches at 12 bases. Germline loops: CDR1 SGHNT, CDR2 YYREEE (reference sequence). CDR3 length: 18 amino acids.

This clone has just one count. The CDR3 sequence: CASSSSATNEKLFF. Here the CDR3 DNA reads TGTGCCAGCAGCTCCAGTGCAACTAATGAAAAACTGTTTTTT. The rearrangement joins TRBV7-2 to TRBJ1-4; no clear D. Trimming removed 4 bases from V and 0 bases from J, with 6 bases in between. The germline V gene encodes CDR1 SGHTA and CDR2 FQGNSA. There are 14 residues in the CDR3.

J is TRBJ1-1 and V is TRBV24-1, with D possibly being TRBD1 (6 bases). The CDR3 loop spans 14 amino acids. Trimming took 2 bases from V and 4 from J, leaving 10 bases between them. Germline CDR1 reads KGHDR; CDR2 reads SFDVKD. Here the CDR3 reads CATSDSNRVTEAFF. Written as DNA, the CDR3 is TGTGCCACCAGTGATTCCAACAGGGTCACTGAAGCTTTCTTT.

J is TRBJ1-1 and V is TRBV29-1, with D perhaps TRBD1 (5 bases). The germline V and J ends were trimmed by 2 bases and 0 bases, with 16 bases remaining between them. The CDR3 runs 16 residues. In germline, CDR1 is SQVTM, CDR2 ANQGSEA. The DNA for the CDR3 is TGCAGCGTTGAAAGGGGAGGTGCAGGTTTGAACACTGAAGCTTTCTTT. This encodes CSVERGGAGLNTEAFF.